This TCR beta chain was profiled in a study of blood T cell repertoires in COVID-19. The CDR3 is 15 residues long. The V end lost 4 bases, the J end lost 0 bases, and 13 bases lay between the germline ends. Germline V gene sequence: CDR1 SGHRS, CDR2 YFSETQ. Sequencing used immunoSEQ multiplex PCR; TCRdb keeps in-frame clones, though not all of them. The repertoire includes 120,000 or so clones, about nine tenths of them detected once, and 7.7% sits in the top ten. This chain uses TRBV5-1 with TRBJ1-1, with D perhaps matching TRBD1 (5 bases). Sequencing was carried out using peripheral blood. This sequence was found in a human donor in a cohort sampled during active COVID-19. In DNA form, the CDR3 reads TGCGCCAGCAGCCCGGAGGGGAATATGAACACTGAAGCTTTCTTT. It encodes CASSPEGNMNTEAFF.